Reported below is one TCR beta chain. The target of this receptor is not known. Base qualities were left out, and no much larger clone turns up one base away. Taken from the germline V gene, the CDR1 and CDR2 loops are SGHDN and FVKESK. CDR3 length: 11 amino acids, cysteine to phenylalanine. Only the CDR3 part of the read is kept: 33 bases, read in frame from the first base. Trimming removed 10 bases from V and 5 bases from J; the gene matches leave 4 bases unexplained. The data were taken from a study of blood T cell repertoires in COVID-19 (dated by TCRdb to 2020 to 2021). Background on the whole study: Samples covering the acute and convalescent phases of COVID-19 were provided by collaborators in the United States, Italy and Spain. The samples were drawn from the first 160 participants of the ongoing ImmuneRACE study and from about 1,200 subjects provided by 6 global collaborators. Deeply sampled blood TCRbeta repertoires from subjects exposed to, actively infected with, or recovered from COVID-19 were included in the dataset. Sample metadata almost always included a de-identified subject ID, COVID-19 status, age in years and sex. The material from the prospective study consisted of cDNA or gDNA derived from T cells, B-cell-depleted T cells, or PBMCs. The repertoires were released in a freely available public database meant as a resource for research on the immune response to SARS-CoV-2. Where available, HLA class I and class II types were taken from metadata supplied by the sample provider and were not determined by assay-based typing. Paper-wide results and their limitations: The quantity of clinical and demographic metadata differed by source and by participant and was supplied without curation.

TCRbeta CDR3 regions were amplified from genomic DNA by means of the immunoSEQ Assay, a bias-controlled multiplex PCR. The authors' pipeline ran thus. The number of nucleated cells in each sample was estimated by amplification of reference gene primers within the assay. Sequence reads were collapsed and filtered to measure the absolute abundance of every unique TCRbeta CDR3 rearrangement. For each sample, productive Simpson clonality was calculated as the square root of Simpson's diversity index over productive rearrangements. TCRdb's version of the immuneACCESS table is confined to in-frame rearrangements and falls short of the full clone set. An unresolved V gene accounts for under half of the shortfall where checked; the remainder is of unknown origin. V and J calls and clone size follow that table, whereas D and trimming were derived from the DNA. Across this sample there are some 240,000 clones, with 75% to 85% seen only once. The top ten clonotypes cover over 10% of the sample.

Each collaborating institution followed its own protocols to collect whole blood in K2EDTA tubes. Collaborator samples were shipped for TCRbeta analysis as frozen whole blood, isolated PBMCs, or DNA extracted from either sample type. This receptor was taken from a woman aged 60 to 75 with active or convalescent COVID-19. Source material: peripheral blood. The V and J genes are TRBV14 and TRBJ2-5, with 7 bases aligning to TRBD2. The CDR3 has the sequence CAKTSRETQYF. The nucleotides are TGTGCCAAGACTAGCAGGGAGACCCAGTACTTC.